A single sample gave rise to the 17 T cell receptor beta chains below, sequenced in a study of cytomegalovirus exposure and HLA in healthy donors. The PCR made use of 60 Vbeta and 13 Jbeta primers. Assay: immunoSEQ multiplex PCR; the TCRdb copy retains only in-frame clones and omits some. Of over 120,000 clones listed, around 73% are singletons. Sequencing was carried out using PBMCs. All receptors come from a female donor in good health and CMV-seronegative.

The chain combines TRBV27 with TRBJ2-7, with D perhaps TRBD1 (5 bases). The germline V gene encodes CDR1 MNHEY and CDR2 SMNVEV (reference sequence). The CDR3 sequence is 11 residues long. Trimming shortened V by 6 bases and J by 9 bases, and 12 bases separated the two germline ends. CDR3 in amino acids: CASSQDSRQYF. The CDR3 DNA sequence: TGTGCCAGCAGCCAAGACAGTCGGCAGTACTTC.

The CDR3 DNA is TGCGCCAGCAGCACTGGCGGGATAAATCGCTACGAGCAGTACTTC. Translation: CASSTGGINRYEQYF. The gene calls are TRBV5-1 and TRBJ2-7; tentative D call: TRBD2 (6 bases). The CDR3 is 15 amino acids. The V and J ends lost 4 bases and 3 bases respectively, with 17 bases between them. Germline CDR1 reads SGHRS; CDR2 reads YFSETQ.

The V and J genes are TRBV30 and TRBJ2-3; D gene uncertain. This CDR3 spans 15 amino acids. V was pared by 3 bases and J by 2 bases, with 15 bases between. Germline CDR1 and CDR2: GTSNPN and SVGIG (reference sequence). CDR3 sequence: CAWSADSYNTDTQYF. CDR3 in DNA: TGTGCCTGGAGCGCCGACTCCTATAACACAGATACGCAGTATTTT.

This clone was recorded only once. The junction departs from germline at one end; a sequencing error may be responsible. V and J are TRBV5-4 and TRBJ1-1, with 10 positions matching TRBD1. CDR1 SGHNT and CDR2 YYREEE come from the germline V gene (reference sequence). CDR3 length: 17 amino acids. CDR3: CAGSQPGTGVLNTEAFF. The DNA for the CDR3 is TGTGCCGGCAGCCAACCCGGGACAGGGGTGCTGAACACTGAAGCTTTCTTT.

V and J are TRBV27 and TRBJ1-1, with a tentative D call TRBD1 (6 bases). CDR3 length: 14 residues. Germline V lookup: CDR1 MNHEY, CDR2 SMNVEV (reference sequence). With 7 bases removed from V and 7 bases from J, the gap between germline ends came to 19 bases. The CDR3 is CASTRSGGLGEAFF. The CDR3 nucleotides are TGTGCCAGCACCCGAAGCGGGGGCTTGGGTGAAGCTTTCTTT.

The J gene is TRBJ2-1, the V gene TRBV5-1; 10 bases line up with TRBD2. With 4 bases clipped from V and 5 bases from J, the junction kept 6 bases outside the gene matches. The germline CDR1 and CDR2 sequences are SGHRS and YFSETQ. The CDR3 has 15 amino acids. The CDR3 spells CASSVGLAVDNEQFF. The CDR3, as DNA: TGCGCCAGCAGCGTTGGACTAGCGGTTGACAATGAGCAGTTCTTC.

This clone was observed a single time. The chain links TRBV7-6 to TRBJ1-3, with 10 nucleotides matching TRBD1. The CDR3 loop spans 16 amino acids. Germline values: CDR1 SGHVS, CDR2 FNYEAQ. The J segment lost 3 bases and the V segment lost 4 bases, leaving 6 bases of the junction unmatched. The CDR3 region is CASSSGTGASGNTIYF. The DNA of the CDR3 is TGTGCCAGCAGCTCGGGGACAGGGGCTAGTGGAAACACCATATATTTT.

This chain joins TRBV4-2 and TRBJ1-4; TRBD1 agrees at 9 bases. The germline V gene has CDR1 LGHNA and CDR2 YNFKEQ. This CDR3 region has 16 residues. Trimming removed 4 bases from V and 4 bases from J; junction bases left unmatched: 7. For the CDR3, the DNA is TGTGCCAGCAGCCGGGTAGGGACAGGGAGTAATGAAAAACTGTTTTTT. Encoded protein: CASSRVGTGSNEKLFF.

V and J are TRBV11-2 and TRBJ1-1, with 10 bases lining up with TRBD1. The junction had 13 bases not matched to a gene; V was cut back by 1 base and J by 8 bases. This CDR3 spans 17 amino acids. Per germline, CDR1 SGHAT and CDR2 FQNNGV. The CDR3 DNA sequence: TGTGCCAGCAGCTTAGCGTCATTAATGGGGACAGGGGACGAAGCTTTCTTT. This codes for CASSLASLMGTGDEAFF.

The chain couples TRBV7-9 to TRBJ2-1; weak D call: TRBD2 (6 bases). With 0 bases removed from V and 6 bases from J, the gap between germline ends came to 9 bases. CDR1 is SEHNR, CDR2 FQNEAQ, per germline (reference sequence). The CDR3 loop spans 14 amino acids. The CDR3 loop is CASSLAGGSNEQFF. The DNA of the CDR3 is TGTGCCAGCAGCTTAGCGGGGGGTTCCAATGAGCAGTTCTTC.

The CDR3, as DNA: TGTGCCAGTAGTATTAAAACAGGGCGTATTGAAGCTTTCTTT. This translates into CASSIKTGRIEAFF. The V call is TRBV19, the J call TRBJ1-1, with D possibly being TRBD1 (6 bases). CDR3 length: 14 residues. The V end was cut by 3 bases, the J end by 7 bases, with 15 bases between. The germline V gene has CDR1 LNHDA and CDR2 SQIVND (reference sequence).

This clone has more than one count but fewer than ten. V gene TRBV7-9 combines with J gene TRBJ1-1; 10 bases map to TRBD1. Losses at the gene ends were 6 bases for V and 0 bases for J; bases not matched to a gene: 10. Per the germline V gene, CDR1 is SEHNR and CDR2 is FQNEAQ (reference sequence). CDR3 length: 17 residues. The CDR3 is CASSYTGTGAMNTEAFF. DNA for the CDR3: TGTGCCAGCAGTTACACCGGGACAGGGGCTATGAACACTGAAGCTTTCTTT.

The CDR3 region is CATSEGPHYSNQPQHF. The DNA of the CDR3 is TGTGCCACCTCCGAGGGTCCGCATTATAGCAATCAGCCCCAGCATTTT. V gene TRBV15 combines with J gene TRBJ1-5; D not resolved. The ends were cut back, 8 bases at V and 0 bases at J, with 17 bases in the middle. The CDR3 has 16 residues. Germline loops: CDR1 LNHNV, CDR2 YYDKDF (reference sequence).

The V call is TRBV10-1, the J call TRBJ2-3; 9 nucleotides agree with TRBD2. Unmatched junction bases numbered 9, after V lost 4 bases and J lost 4 bases. The CDR3 spans 16 residues. Germline V gene lookup returns CDR1 WNHNN and CDR2 SYGVQD (reference sequence). CDR3 amino acids: CASSVTSGFSADTQYF. DNA for the CDR3: TGCGCCAGCAGTGTAACTAGCGGGTTCTCGGCAGATACGCAGTATTTT.

CDR3 DNA: TGTGCCAGCAGATACAAGGGGACAGGCGCCCTTCAGTACTTC. Translation: CASRYKGTGALQYF. The gene calls are TRBV27 and TRBJ2-4; 8 nucleotides align to TRBD1. Germline CDR1 MNHEY, CDR2 SMNVEV (reference sequence). The V and J ends lost 6 bases and 11 bases, in that order; junction bases with no gene match: 12. This CDR3 is built from 14 residues.

In DNA, the CDR3 is TGTGCCAGCAGCGAACCGGGACAGCTATCCTACGAGCAGTACTTC. This sequence encodes CASSEPGQLSYEQYF. V and J are TRBV28 and TRBJ2-7; 7 nucleotides align to TRBD1. The V segment lost 6 bases and the J segment 1 base; nucleotides outside the gene matches: 9. The length of the CDR3 is 15 residues. The germline V gene has CDR1 MDHEN and CDR2 SYDVKM.

In this sample, this clone turned up once. V is TRBV27 and J is TRBJ1-2, with 7 bases that match TRBD1. The CDR3 runs 17 residues. From germline, CDR1 is MNHEY and CDR2 SMNVEV (reference sequence). V was pared by 1 base and J by 2 bases, with 10 bases of the junction left unmatched. The CDR3 nucleotides read TGTGCCAGCAGTTTATTTCGAGCAGGGGGAAAGAACTATGGCTACACCTTC. Translated: CASSLFRAGGKNYGYTF.